This T cell receptor (beta chain) was documented in a study of cytomegalovirus exposure and HLA in healthy donors. This CDR3 comprises 15 residues. J gave up 6 bases and V 3 bases, and 4 bases lay outside the gene matches. Germline-derived CDR1 and CDR2 are SGDLS and YYNGEE. The PCR employed 60 Vbeta primers together with 13 Jbeta primers. Sequenced by immunoSEQ multiplex PCR; TCRdb stores in-frame clones only, minus some. The sample includes some 150,000 clones, 70% to 80% of them seen just once. The clonotype originates from a woman in her thirties or forties in good health and CMV-seronegative. Sequencing used PBMCs. This chain connects TRBV9 to TRBJ1-5, with 12 nucleotides matching TRBD1. CDR3 nucleotides: TGTGCCAGCAGCGAGGGGACAGGGGGCGGTCAGCCCCAGCATTTT. This gives the protein CASSEGTGGGQPQHF.